A selection of T cell receptor beta chains follows, all from one sample in a study of blood T cell repertoires in COVID-19. Method: immunoSEQ multiplex PCR; TCRdb's copy keeps in-frame clones and lacks some. Among over 45,000 clones listed, 75% to 90% were seen once. The source material was peripheral blood. The receptors here all came from an older man with acute or convalescent COVID-19. CDR3s include the opening cysteine and the closing phenylalanine or tryptophan. The D gene is left open where the match is weak. Not all rows give a size; the values are once, few, many and, for expanded clones, a class.

.	TRBV4-3	TRBJ2-1	.	CASSQDWQSNEQFF	TGCGCCAGCAGCCAAGATTGGCAGTCCAATGAGCAGTTCTTC
.	TRBV19	TRBJ2-3	.	CASSVGRGLGTDTQYF	TGTGCCAGTAGTGTTGGGCGGGGTCTGGGCACAGATACGCAGTATTTT
.	TRBV2	TRBJ1-5	.	CASSEIRISNQPQHF	TGTGCCAGCAGTGAGATTAGAATTAGCAATCAGCCCCAGCATTTT
once	TRBV10-1	TRBJ1-1	.	CASSESGKGEAFF	TGCGCCAGCAGTGAGTCCGGGAAGGGTGAAGCTTTCTTT
.	TRBV28	TRBJ1-4	.	CASREGRPNEKLFF	TGTGCCAGCAGGGAGGGGCGGCCTAATGAAAAACTGTTTTTT
.	TRBV19	TRBJ1-5	.	CASSMGGRVNQPQHF	TGTGCCAGTAGTATGGGGGGACGAGTCAATCAGCCCCAGCATTTT
.	TRBV30	TRBJ2-3	TRBD2	CAWSPTLTSGVTDTQYF	TGTGCCTGGAGTCCGACGCTGACTAGCGGGGTAACAGATACGCAGTATTTT
.	TRBV7-3	TRBJ1-6	.	CASSRTRWNSPLHF	TGTGCCAGCAGCCGCACGAGGTGGAATTCACCCCTCCACTTT
.	TRBV19	TRBJ1-1	.	CASSFSGVDTEAFF	TGTGCCAGTAGTTTTTCAGGGGTGGACACTGAAGCTTTCTTT
once	TRBV4-3	TRBJ1-5	.	CASSQEIQSNQPQHF	TGCGCCAGCAGCCAAGAAATACAAAGCAATCAGCCCCAGCATTTT
.	TRBV7-2	TRBJ2-7	TRBD2	CASSTVSGGYEQYF	TGTGCCAGCAGCACCGTTAGCGGGGGCTACGAGCAGTACTTC
.	TRBV5-5	TRBJ1-2	TRBD1	CASSLGPTSHRGGIYGYTF	TGTGCCAGCAGTTTGGGACCTACTTCCCACAGGGGCGGTATCTATGGCTACACCTTC
.	TRBV9	TRBJ2-7	TRBD2	CASSVEGLAASREQYF	TGTGCCAGCAGCGTAGAGGGACTAGCGGCATCACGGGAGCAGTACTTC
few	TRBV30	TRBJ1-4	TRBD1	CAWNEQGATGEKLFF	TGTGCCTGGAACGAGCAGGGGGCGACGGGAGAAAAACTGTTTTTT
.	TRBV29-1	TRBJ2-7	.	CSVDRGYEQYF	TGCAGCGTTGATAGGGGTTACGAGCAGTACTTC
.	TRBV5-4	TRBJ1-2	.	CASRPRENYGYTF	TGTGCCAGTAGACCGAGGGAAAACTATGGCTACACCTTC
.	TRBV6-5	TRBJ1-6	TRBD1	CASSFGTGGEGLPLHF	TGTGCCAGCAGTTTCGGAACAGGGGGAGAGGGGTTGCCCCTCCACTTT
.	TRBV7-2	TRBJ2-7	TRBD2	CASSLVSGGPLPEQYF	TGTGCCAGCAGCTTAGTTAGCGGGGGGCCTCTTCCAGAGCAGTACTTC
.	TRBV2	TRBJ2-5	TRBD2	CATGLAAETQYF	TGTGCCACGGGACTAGCGGCAGAGACCCAGTACTTC
.	TRBV5-4	TRBJ2-7	.	CASSRISTGIAVRSYEQYF	TGTGCCAGCAGTAGGATAAGTACAGGGATTGCTGTGCGCTCCTACGAGCAGTACTTC
.	TRBV4-3	TRBJ1-5	.	CASSQDLYQPQHF	TGCGCCAGCAGCCAAGATCTATATCAGCCCCAGCATTTT
.	TRBV9	TRBJ2-7	TRBD1	CASSVGQIPYEQYF	TGTGCCAGCAGCGTGGGACAGATTCCCTACGAGCAGTACTTC
.	TRBV6-5	TRBJ1-4	TRBD1	CAVGDSATNEKLFF	TGTGCGGTGGGGGACAGCGCAACTAATGAAAAACTGTTTTTT
.	TRBV5-1	TRBJ1-2	.	CASSLAPGNYGYTF	TGCGCCAGCAGCTTGGCCCCAGGGAACTATGGCTACACCTTC
.	TRBV27	TRBJ2-3	TRBD2	CASSPLAGVPDTQYF	TGTGCCAGCAGTCCTCTAGCGGGAGTACCAGATACGCAGTATTTT
few	TRBV4-3	TRBJ2-2	TRBD2	CASSQRDPGLAGFGELFF	TGCGCCAGCAGCCAGCGAGACCCGGGACTAGCGGGATTCGGGGAGCTGTTTTTT
.	TRBV19	TRBJ2-7	TRBD1	CASGQRQGVEREQYF	TGTGCCAGTGGCCAAAGACAGGGCGTTGAGCGCGAGCAGTACTTC
.	TRBV18	TRBJ1-4	TRBD1	CASSPEQGEGKLFF	TGTGCCAGCTCACCAGAGCAGGGGGAAGGAAAACTGTTTTTT
.	TRBV11-2	TRBJ1-1	TRBD1	CASRPGGTGGVDTEAFF	TGTGCCAGCAGACCAGGGGGGACAGGGGGCGTAGACACTGAAGCTTTCTTT
.	TRBV19	TRBJ1-6	.	CASSIQGWNSPLHF	TGTGCCAGTAGTATACAGGGTTGGAATTCACCCCTCCACTTT
.	TRBV11-2	TRBJ1-4	TRBD1	CASSLRGQGVEKLFF	TGTGCCAGCAGCTTAAGGGGGCAGGGAGTTGAAAAACTGTTTTTT
.	TRBV19	TRBJ1-4	TRBD1	CASSPRTGGLATNEKLFF	TGTGCCAGTAGCCCCCGGACAGGGGGCCTTGCAACTAATGAAAAACTGTTTTTT
.	TRBV6-2/TRBV6-3	TRBJ2-7	TRBD2	CASSPLAGISYEQYF	TGTGCCAGCAGCCCCCTAGCGGGGATTTCCTACGAGCAGTACTTC
.	TRBV6-2/TRBV6-3	TRBJ2-1	TRBD2	CASSGRLAGVRNEQFF	TGTGCCAGCAGTGGACGACTAGCGGGAGTGCGAAATGAGCAGTTCTTC
once	TRBV30	TRBJ1-5	TRBD1	CACLGQGNQPQHF	TGTGCCTGTCTGGGACAGGGAAACCAGCCCCAGCATTTT